This TCR beta chain was captured by sequencing in a study of blood T cell repertoires in COVID-19. The table came from immunoSEQ multiplex PCR; TCRdb's copy has only in-frame clones and leaves some out. The sample carries roughly 170,000 clones, roughly 80% recorded once. V was trimmed by 4 bases and J by 2 bases, leaving 18 bases between them. CDR1 is SGHVS, CDR2 FQNEAQ, per germline. The CDR3 length is 16 residues. The sequence was collected from a human donor in a cohort sampled during active COVID-19. This chain joins TRBV7-8 and TRBJ2-7; a weak D match, TRBD2 (6 bases). Input material: peripheral blood. This CDR3 reads CASSSLGGVQPYEQYF. The CDR3, as DNA: TGTGCCAGCAGCTCTCTAGGAGGGGTACAACCCTACGAGCAGTACTTC.